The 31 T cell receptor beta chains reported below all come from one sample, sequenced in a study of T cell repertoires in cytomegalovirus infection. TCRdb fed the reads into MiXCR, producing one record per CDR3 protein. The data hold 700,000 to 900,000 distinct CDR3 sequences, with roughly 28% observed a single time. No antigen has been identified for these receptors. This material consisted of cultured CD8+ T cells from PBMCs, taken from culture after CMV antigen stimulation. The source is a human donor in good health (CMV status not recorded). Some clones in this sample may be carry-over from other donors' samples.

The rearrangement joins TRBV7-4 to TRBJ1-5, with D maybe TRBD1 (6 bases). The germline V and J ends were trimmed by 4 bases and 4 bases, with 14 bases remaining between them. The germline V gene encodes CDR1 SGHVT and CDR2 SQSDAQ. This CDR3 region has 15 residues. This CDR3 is CASSYTGLGNQPQHF. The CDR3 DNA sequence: TGTGCCAGCAGCTATACAGGGCTCGGGAATCAGCCCCAGCATTTT.

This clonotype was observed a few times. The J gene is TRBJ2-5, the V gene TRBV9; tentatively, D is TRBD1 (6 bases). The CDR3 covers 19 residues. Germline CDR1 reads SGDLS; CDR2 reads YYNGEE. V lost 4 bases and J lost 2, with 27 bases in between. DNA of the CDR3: TGTGCCAGCAGCTCCAACTTAGGGGAACAGGGTGCCTCTCAAGAGACCCAGTACTTC. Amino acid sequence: CASSSNLGEQGASQETQYF.

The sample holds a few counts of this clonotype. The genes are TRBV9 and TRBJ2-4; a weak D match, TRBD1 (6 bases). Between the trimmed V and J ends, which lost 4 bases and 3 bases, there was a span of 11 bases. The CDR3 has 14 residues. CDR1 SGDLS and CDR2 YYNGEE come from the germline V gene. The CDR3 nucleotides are TGTGCCAGCAGCCCGGGACAAGACAAAAACATTCAGTACTTC. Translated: CASSPGQDKNIQYF.

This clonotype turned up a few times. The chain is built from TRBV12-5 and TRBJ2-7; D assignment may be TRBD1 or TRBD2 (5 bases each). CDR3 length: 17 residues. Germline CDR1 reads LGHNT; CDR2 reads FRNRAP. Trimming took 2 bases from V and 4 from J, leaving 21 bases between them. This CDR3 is CASGLPRTGTEVYEQYF. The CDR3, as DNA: TGTGCTAGTGGTTTGCCCCGCACTGGGACGGAGGTTTACGAGCAGTACTTC.

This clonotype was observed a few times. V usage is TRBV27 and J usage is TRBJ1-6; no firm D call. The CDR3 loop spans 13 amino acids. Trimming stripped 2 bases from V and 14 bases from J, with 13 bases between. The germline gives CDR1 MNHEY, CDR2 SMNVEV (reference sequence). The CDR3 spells CASSLSRQHALHF. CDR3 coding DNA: TGTGCCAGCAGTTTAAGTAGGCAGCACGCCCTCCACTTT.

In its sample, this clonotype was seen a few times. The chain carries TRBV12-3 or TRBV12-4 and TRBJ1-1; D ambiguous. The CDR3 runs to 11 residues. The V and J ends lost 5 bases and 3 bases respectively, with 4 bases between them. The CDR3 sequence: CASSKYTEAFF. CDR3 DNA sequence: TGTGCCAGCAGTAAATACACTGAAGCTTTCTTT.

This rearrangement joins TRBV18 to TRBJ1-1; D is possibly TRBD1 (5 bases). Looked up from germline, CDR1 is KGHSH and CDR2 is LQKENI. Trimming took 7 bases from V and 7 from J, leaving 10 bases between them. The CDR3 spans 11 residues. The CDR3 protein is CASYSGFEAFF. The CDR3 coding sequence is TGTGCCAGCTACTCAGGGTTTGAAGCTTTCTTT.

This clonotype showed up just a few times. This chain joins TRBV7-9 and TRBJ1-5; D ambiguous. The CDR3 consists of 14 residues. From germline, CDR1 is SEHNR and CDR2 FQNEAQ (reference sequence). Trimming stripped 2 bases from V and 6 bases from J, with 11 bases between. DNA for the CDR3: TGTGCCAGCAGCTTACGGGGAGGGCTTCAGCCCCAGCATTTT. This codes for CASSLRGGLQPQHF.

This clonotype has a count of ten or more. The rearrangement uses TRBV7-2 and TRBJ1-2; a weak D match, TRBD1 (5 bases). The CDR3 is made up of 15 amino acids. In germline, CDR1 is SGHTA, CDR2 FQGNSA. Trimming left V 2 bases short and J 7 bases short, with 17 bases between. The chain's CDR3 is CASSLSLGGEGGYTF. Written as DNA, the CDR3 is TGTGCCAGCAGCTTAAGTCTGGGGGGAGAAGGTGGCTACACCTTC.

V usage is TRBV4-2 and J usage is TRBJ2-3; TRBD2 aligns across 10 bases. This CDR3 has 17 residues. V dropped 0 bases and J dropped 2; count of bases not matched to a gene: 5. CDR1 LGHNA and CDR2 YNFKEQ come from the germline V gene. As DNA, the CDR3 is TGTGCCAGCAGCCAAGAGGCACTAGCGGGGCCCACAGATACGCAGTATTTT. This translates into CASSQEALAGPTDTQYF.

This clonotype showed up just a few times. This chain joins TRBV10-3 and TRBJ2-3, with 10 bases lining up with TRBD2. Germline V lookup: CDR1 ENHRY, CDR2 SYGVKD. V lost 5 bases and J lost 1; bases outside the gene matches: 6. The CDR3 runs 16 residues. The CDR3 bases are TGTGCCATCAGTCCCATCGGGACTAGCGGCACAGATACGCAGTATTTT. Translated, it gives CAISPIGTSGTDTQYF.

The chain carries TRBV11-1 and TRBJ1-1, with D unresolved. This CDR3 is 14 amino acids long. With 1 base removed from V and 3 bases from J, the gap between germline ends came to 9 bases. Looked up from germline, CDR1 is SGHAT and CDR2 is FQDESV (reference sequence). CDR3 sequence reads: CASSLVGKDTEAFF. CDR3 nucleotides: TGTGCCAGCAGCTTAGTGGGTAAAGACACTGAAGCTTTCTTT.

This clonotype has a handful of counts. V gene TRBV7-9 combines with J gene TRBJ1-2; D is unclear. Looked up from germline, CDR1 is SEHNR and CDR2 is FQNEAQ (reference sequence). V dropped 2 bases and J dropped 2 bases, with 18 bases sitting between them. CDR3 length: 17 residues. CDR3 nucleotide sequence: TGTGCCAGCAGCTTAAGTGGCAGTTCGGATGGGAACTATGGCTACACCTTC. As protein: CASSLSGSSDGNYGYTF.

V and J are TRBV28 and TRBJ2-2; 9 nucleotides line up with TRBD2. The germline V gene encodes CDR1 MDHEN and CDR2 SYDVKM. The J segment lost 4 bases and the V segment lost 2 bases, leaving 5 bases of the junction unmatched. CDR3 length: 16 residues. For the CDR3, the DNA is TGTGCCAGCAGTTTAGCGGGGGGGCAGGTCACCGGGGAGCTGTTTTTT. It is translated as CASSLAGGQVTGELFF.

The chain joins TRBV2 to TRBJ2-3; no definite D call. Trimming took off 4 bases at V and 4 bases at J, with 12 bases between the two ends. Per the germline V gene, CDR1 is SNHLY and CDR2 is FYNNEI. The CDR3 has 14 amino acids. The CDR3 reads CASSGAETPDTQYF. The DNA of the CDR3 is TGTGCCAGCAGTGGGGCCGAGACGCCAGATACGCAGTATTTT.

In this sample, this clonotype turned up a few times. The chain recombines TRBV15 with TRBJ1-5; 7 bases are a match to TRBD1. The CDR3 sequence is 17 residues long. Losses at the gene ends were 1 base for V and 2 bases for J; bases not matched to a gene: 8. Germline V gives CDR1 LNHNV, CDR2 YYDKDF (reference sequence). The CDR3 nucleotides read TGTGCCACCAGCAGAGCGACAGGGCAGTTCCGCAATCAGCCCCAGCATTTT. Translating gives CATSRATGQFRNQPQHF.

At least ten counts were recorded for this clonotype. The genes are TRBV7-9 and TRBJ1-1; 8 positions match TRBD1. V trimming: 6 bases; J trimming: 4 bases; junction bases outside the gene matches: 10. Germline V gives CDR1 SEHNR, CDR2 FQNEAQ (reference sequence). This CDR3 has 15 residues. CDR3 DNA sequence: TGTGCCAGCAGTTCACACCGACAGGGGAGCACTGAAGCTTTCTTT. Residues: CASSSHRQGSTEAFF.

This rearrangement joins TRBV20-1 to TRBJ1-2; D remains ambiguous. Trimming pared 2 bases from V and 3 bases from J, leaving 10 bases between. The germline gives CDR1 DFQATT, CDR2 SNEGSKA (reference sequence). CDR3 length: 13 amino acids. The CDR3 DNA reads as TGCAGTGCTAGAACCCTCGGCGACTATGGCTACACCTTC. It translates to CSARTLGDYGYTF.

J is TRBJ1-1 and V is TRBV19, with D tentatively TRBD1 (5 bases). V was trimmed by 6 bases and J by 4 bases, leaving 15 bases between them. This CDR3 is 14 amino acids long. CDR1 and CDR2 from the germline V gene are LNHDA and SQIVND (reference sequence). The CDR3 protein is CASSPGPMATEAFF. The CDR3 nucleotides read TGTGCCAGTAGCCCGGGACCGATGGCCACTGAAGCTTTCTTT.

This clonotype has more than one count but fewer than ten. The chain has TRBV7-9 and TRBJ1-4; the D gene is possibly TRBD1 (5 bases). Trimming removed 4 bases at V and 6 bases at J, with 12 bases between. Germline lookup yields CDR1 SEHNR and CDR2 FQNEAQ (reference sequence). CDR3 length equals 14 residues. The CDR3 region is CASSYPGAYEKLFF. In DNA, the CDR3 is TGTGCCAGCAGCTACCCTGGGGCTTATGAAAAACTGTTTTTT. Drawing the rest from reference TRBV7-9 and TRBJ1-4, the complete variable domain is DTGVSQNPRHKITKRGQNVTFRCDPISEHNRLYWYRQTLGQGPEFLTYFQNEAQLEKSRLLSDRFSAERPKGSFSTLEIQRTEQGDSAMYLCASSYPGAYEKLFFGSGTQLSVL.

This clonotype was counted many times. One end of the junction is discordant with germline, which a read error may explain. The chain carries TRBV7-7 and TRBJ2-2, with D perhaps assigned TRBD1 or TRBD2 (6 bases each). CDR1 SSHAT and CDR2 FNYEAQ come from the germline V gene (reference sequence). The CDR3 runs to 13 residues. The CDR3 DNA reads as TGTGCTAGCAGCTGGAGGGGGGACAGGGAGCTGTTTTTT. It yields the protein CASSWRGDRELFF.

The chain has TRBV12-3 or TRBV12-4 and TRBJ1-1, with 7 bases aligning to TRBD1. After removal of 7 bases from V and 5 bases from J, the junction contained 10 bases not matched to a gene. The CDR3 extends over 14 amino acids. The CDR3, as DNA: TGTGCCAGCACCTCGGAAGGGGGACAGACTGAAGCTTTCTTT. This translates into CASTSEGGQTEAFF.

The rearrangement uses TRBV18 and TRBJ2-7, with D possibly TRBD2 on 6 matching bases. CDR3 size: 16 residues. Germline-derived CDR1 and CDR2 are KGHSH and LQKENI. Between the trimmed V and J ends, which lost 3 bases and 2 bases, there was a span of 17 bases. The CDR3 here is CASSPGQGLEAYEQYV. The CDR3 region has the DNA TGTGCCAGCTCACCGGGGCAGGGACTGGAGGCCTACGAGCAGTACGTC.

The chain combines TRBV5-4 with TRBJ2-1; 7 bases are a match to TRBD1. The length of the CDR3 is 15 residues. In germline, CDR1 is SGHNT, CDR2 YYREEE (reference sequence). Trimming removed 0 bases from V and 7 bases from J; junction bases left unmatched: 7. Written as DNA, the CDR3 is TGTGCCAGCAGCTTGGACAGGGGATTCGGTAATGAGCAGTTCTTC. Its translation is CASSLDRGFGNEQFF. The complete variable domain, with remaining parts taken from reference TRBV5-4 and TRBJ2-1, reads ETGVTQSPTHLIKTRGQQVTLRCSSQSGHNTVSWYQQALGQGPQFIFQYYREEENGRGNFPPRFSGLQFPNYSSELNVNALELDDSALYLCASSLDRGFGNEQFFGPGTRLTVL.

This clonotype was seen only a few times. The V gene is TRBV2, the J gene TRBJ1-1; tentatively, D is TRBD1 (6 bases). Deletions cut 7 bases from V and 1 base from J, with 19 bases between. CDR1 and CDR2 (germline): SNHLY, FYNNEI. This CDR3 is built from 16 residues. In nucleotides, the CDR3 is TGTGCCAGCATCCTCCGGGGGGGGGCCGGGAACACTGAAGCTTTCTTT. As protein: CASILRGGAGNTEAFF.

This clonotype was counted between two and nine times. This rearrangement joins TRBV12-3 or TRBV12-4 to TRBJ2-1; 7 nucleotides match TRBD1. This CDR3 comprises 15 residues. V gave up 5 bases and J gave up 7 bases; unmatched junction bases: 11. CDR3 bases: TGTGCCAGCAGTACCCCGACAGGGAGAGGGAATGAGCAGTTCTTC. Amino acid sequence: CASSTPTGRGNEQFF.

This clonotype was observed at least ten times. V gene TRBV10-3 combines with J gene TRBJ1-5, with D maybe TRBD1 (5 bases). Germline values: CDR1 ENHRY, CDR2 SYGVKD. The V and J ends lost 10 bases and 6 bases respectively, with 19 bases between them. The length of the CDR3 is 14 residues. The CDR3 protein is CATTAVGGSQPQHF. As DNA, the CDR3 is TGTGCCACCACAGCCGTCGGGGGAAGTCAGCCCCAGCATTTT.

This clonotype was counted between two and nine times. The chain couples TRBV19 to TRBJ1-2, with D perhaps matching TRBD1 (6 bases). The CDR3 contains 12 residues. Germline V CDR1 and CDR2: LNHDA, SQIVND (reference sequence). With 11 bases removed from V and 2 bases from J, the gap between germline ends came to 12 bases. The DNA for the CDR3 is TGTGCCGGGCAGGGACAAAACTATGGCTACACCTTC. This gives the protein CAGQGQNYGYTF.

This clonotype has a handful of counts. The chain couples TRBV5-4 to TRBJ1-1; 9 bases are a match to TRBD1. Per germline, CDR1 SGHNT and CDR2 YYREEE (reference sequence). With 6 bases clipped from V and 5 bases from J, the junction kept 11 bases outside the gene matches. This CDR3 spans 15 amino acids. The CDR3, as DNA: TGTGCCAGCACAACGCTACAGGGGGCGCGGACTGAAGCTTTCTTT. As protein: CASTTLQGARTEAFF.

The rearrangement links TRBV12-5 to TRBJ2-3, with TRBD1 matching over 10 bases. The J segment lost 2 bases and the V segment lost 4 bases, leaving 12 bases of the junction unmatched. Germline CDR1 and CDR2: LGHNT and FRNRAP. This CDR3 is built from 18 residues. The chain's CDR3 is CASGWNPGQGILTDTQYF. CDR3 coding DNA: TGTGCTAGTGGTTGGAATCCGGGACAGGGGATCCTCACAGATACGCAGTATTTT.

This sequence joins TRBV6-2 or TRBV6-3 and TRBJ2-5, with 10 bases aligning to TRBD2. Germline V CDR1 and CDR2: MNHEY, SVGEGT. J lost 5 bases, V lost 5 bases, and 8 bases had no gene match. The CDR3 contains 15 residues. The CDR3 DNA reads TGTGCCAGCAGTGCTCCGGGACTAGCGCGCGAGACCCAGTACTTC. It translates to CASSAPGLARETQYF.